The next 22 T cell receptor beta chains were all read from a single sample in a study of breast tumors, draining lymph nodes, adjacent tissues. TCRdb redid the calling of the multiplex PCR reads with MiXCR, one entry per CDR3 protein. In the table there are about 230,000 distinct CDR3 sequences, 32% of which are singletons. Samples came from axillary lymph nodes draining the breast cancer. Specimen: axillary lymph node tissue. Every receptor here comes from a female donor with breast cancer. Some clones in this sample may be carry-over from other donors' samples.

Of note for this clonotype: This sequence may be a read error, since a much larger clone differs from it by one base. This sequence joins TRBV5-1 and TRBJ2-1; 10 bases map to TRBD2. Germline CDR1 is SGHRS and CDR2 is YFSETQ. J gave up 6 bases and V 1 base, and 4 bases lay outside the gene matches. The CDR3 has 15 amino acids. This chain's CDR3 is CASSLSAGGINEQFF. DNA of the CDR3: TGCGCCAGCAGCTTGTCAGCGGGAGGGATCAATGAGCAGTTCTTC. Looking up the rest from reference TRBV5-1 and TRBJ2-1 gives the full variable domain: KAGVTQTPRYLIKTRGQQVTLSCSPISGHRSVSWYQQTPGQGLQFLFEYFSETQRNKGNFPGRFSGRQFSNSRSEMNVSTLELGDSALYLCASSLSAGGINEQFFGPGTRLTVL.

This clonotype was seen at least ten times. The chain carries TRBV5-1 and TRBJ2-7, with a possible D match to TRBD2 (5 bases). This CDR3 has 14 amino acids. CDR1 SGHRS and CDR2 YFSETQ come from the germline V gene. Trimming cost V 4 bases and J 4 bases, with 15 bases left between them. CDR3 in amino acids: CASSPGINLYEQYF. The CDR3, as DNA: TGCGCCAGCAGCCCCGGGATCAACCTTTACGAGCAGTACTTC.

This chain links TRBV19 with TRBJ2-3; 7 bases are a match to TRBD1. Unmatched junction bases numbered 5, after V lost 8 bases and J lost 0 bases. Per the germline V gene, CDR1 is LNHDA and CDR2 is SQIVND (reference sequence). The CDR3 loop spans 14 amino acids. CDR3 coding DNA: TGTGCCAGTTGGGACAGTGCAAGCACAGATACGCAGTATTTT. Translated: CASWDSASTDTQYF. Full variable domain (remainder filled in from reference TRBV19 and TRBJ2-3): DGGITQSPKYLFRKEGQNVTLSCEQNLNHDAMYWYRQDPGQGLRLIYYSQIVNDFQKGDIAEGYSVSREKKESFPLTVTSAQKNPTAFYLCASWDSASTDTQYFGPGTRLTVL.

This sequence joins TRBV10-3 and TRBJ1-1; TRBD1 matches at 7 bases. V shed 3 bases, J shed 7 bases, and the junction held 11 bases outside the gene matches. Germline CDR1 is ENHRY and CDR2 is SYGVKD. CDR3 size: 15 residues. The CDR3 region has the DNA TGTGCCATCAGTGAACAGGGGAGAGCTAAAAATGAAGCTTTCTTT. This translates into CAISEQGRAKNEAFF.

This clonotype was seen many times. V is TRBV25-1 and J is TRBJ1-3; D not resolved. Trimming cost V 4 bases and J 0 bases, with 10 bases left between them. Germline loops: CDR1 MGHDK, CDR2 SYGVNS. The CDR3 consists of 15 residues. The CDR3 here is CASSGHGPSGNTIYF. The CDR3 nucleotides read TGTGCCAGCAGTGGGCACGGGCCCTCTGGAAACACCATATATTTT.

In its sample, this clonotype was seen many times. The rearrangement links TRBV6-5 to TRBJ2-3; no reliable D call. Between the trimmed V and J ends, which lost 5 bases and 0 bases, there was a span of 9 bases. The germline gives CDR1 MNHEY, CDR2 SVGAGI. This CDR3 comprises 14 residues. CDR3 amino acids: CASSRRISTDTQYF. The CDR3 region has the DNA TGTGCCAGCAGTCGACGGATTAGCACAGATACGCAGTATTTT.

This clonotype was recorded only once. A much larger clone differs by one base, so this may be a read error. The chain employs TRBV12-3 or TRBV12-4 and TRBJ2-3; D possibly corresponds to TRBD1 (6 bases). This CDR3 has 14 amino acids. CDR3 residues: CASSLGAGADTRYF. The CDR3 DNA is TGTGCCAGCAGTTTAGGGGCAGGGGCAGATACGCGGTATTTT.

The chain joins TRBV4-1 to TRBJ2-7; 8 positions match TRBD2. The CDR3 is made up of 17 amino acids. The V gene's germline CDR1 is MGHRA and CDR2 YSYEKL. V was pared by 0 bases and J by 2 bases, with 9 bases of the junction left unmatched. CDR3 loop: CASSQDWGLVAPYEQYF. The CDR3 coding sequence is TGCGCCAGCAGCCAAGATTGGGGACTAGTTGCTCCCTACGAGCAGTACTTC.

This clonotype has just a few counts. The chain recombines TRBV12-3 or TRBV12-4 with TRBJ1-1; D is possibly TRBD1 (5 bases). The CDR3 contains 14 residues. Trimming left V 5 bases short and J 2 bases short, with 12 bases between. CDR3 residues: CASSGRGINTEAFF. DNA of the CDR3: TGTGCCAGCAGTGGGCGGGGGATTAACACTGAAGCTTTCTTT.

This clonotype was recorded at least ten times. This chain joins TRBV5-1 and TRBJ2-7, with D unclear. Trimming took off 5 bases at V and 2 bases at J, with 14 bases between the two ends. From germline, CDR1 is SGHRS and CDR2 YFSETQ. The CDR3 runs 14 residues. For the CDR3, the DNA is TGCGCCAGCAGTCCAACATCATACACCTACGAGCAGTACTTC. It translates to CASSPTSYTYEQYF.

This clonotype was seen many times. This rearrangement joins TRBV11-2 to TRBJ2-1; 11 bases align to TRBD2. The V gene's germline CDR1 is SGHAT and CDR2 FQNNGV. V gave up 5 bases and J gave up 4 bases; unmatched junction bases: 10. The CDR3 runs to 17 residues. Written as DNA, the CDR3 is TGTGCCAGCAGCCTTCGGGGGGGACTAGCGGAGTACAATGAGCAGTTCTTC. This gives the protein CASSLRGGLAEYNEQFF.

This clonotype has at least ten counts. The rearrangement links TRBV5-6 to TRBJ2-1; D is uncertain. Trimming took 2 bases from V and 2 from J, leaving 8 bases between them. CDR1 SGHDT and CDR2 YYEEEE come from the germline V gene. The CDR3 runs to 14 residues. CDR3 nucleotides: TGTGCCAGCAGCTTTGGGATCGCCTACAATGAGCAGTTCTTC. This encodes CASSFGIAYNEQFF.

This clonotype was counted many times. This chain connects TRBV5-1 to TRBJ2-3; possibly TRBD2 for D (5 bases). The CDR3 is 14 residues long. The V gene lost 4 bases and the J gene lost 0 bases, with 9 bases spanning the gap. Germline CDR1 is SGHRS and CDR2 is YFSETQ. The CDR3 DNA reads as TGCGCCAGCAGCAGGGAGACTAGCACAGATACGCAGTATTTT. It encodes CASSRETSTDTQYF. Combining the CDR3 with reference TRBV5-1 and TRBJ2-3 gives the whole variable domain KAGVTQTPRYLIKTRGQQVTLSCSPISGHRSVSWYQQTPGQGLQFLFEYFSETQRNKGNFPGRFSGRQFSNSRSEMNVSTLELGDSALYLCASSRETSTDTQYFGPGTRLTVL.

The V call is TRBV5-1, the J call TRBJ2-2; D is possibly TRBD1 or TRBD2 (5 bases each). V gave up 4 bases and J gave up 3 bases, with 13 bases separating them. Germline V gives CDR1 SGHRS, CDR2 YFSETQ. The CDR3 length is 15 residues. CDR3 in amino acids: CASSLRGRYTGELFF. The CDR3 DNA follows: TGCGCCAGCAGCCTACGGGGCCGCTACACCGGGGAGCTGTTTTTT.

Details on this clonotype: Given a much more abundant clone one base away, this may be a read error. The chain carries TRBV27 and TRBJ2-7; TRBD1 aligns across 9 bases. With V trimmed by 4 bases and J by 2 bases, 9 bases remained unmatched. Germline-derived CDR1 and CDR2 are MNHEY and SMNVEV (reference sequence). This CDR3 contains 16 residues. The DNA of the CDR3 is TGTGCCAGCAGTTCCCAAGGAGGGGACAGGGCCTACGAGCAGTACTTC. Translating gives CASSSQGGDRAYEQYF.

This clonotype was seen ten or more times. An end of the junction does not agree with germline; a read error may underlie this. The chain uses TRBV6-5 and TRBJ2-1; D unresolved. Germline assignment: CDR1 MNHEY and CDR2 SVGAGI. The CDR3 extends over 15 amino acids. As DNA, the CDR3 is TGTGCCAGCAGTCACTCCAACGGAGCCGGTGAGGAGCAGTTCTTC. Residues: CASSHSNGAGEEQFF.

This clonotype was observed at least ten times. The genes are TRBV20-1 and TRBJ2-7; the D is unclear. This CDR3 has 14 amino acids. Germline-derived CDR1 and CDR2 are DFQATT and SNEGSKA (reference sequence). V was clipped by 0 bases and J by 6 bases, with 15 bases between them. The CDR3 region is CSARDYQVVTEQYF. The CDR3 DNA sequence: TGCAGTGCTAGAGATTACCAGGTAGTAACCGAGCAGTACTTC.

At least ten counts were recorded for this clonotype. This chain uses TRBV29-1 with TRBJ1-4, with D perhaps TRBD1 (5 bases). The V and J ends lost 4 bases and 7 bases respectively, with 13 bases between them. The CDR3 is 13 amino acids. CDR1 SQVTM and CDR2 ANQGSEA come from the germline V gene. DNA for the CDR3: TGCAGCGTTGGTGGGACTTCTCTTGAAAAACTGTTTTTT. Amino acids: CSVGGTSLEKLFF.

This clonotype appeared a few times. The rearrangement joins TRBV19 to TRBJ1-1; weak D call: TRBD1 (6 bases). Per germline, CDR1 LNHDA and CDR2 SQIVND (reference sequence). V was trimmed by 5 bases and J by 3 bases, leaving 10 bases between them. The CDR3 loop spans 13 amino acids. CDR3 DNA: TGTGCCAGTAGTGCGTCAGGGGACACTGAAGCTTTCTTT. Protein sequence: CASSASGDTEAFF.

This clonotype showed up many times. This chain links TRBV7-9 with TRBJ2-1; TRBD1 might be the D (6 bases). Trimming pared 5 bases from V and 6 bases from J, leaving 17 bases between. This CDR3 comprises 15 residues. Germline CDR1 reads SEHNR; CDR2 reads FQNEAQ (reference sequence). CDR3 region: CASSPRWDTGNEQFF. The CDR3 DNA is TGTGCCAGCAGCCCTCGGTGGGACACGGGCAATGAGCAGTTCTTC.

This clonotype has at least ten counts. The CDR3 DNA follows: TGTGCCAGCAGCGTAACTAGCGGGAGGGAAGAGACCCAGTACTTC. It encodes CASSVTSGREETQYF. This sequence joins TRBV9 and TRBJ2-5; 13 bases fit TRBD2. Germline V gene data show CDR1 as SGDLS and CDR2 as YYNGEE. The junction had 0 bases not matched to a gene; V was cut back by 1 base and J by 3 bases. CDR3 length: 15 residues. The whole variable domain, filled in from reference TRBV9 and TRBJ2-5, reads DSGVTQTPKHLITATGQRVTLRCSPRSGDLSVYWYQQSLDQGLQFLIQYYNGEERAKGNILERFSAQQFPDLHSELNLSSLELGDSALYFCASSVTSGREETQYFGPGTRLLVL.

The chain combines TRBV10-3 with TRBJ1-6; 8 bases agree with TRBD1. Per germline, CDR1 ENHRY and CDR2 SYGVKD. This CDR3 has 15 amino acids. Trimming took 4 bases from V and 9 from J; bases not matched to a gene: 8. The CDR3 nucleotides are TGTGCCATCAGTGGGGGGGGACAGGAGGGTTCACCCCTCCACTTT. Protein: CAISGGGQEGSPLHF.